These 32 T cell receptor beta chains were sequenced from one sample in a study of CD8 T cells in Susac syndrome. RNA in amounts of roughly 0.5 to 1 ug was reverse transcribed with random hexamers. Via MiXCR, TCRdb re-called the immunoSEQ multiplex PCR reads, giving one row per CDR3 protein. The table lists almost 450,000 distinct CDR3 sequences, around 85% of them singletons. Sequencing was performed on CD8+ T cells from PBMCs. The source of these receptors is a human donor with multiple sclerosis.

J is TRBJ2-7 and V is TRBV27, with 10 bases aligning to TRBD1. V was clipped by 4 bases and J by 5 bases; unmatched bases: 5. Germline CDR1 MNHEY, CDR2 SMNVEV (reference sequence). There are 14 residues in the CDR3. The DNA of the CDR3 is TGTGCCAGCAGTTCGGACAGGGGGAGGCACGAGCAGTACTTC. Its protein product is CASSSDRGRHEQYF.

The chain joins TRBV7-9 to TRBJ1-1; the D is unclear. Trimming removed 5 bases from V and 4 bases from J, with 14 bases in between. In germline, CDR1 is SEHNR, CDR2 FQNEAQ (reference sequence). The CDR3 is 14 residues long. This CDR3 is CASSPPDRATEAFF. In DNA, the CDR3 is TGTGCCAGCAGCCCCCCCGACCGGGCCACTGAAGCTTTCTTT. The complete variable domain, with remaining parts taken from reference TRBV7-9 and TRBJ1-1, reads DTGVSQNPRHKITKRGQNVTFRCDPISEHNRLYWYRQTLGQGPEFLTYFQNEAQLEKSRLLSDRFSAERPKGSFSTLEIQRTEQGDSAMYLCASSPPDRATEAFFGQGTRLTVV.

The V gene is TRBV7-2, the J gene TRBJ2-7, with D perhaps matching TRBD2 (6 bases). V lost 3 bases, J lost 6 bases, and 18 bases lay in between. The germline gives CDR1 SGHTA, CDR2 FQGNSA. This CDR3 contains 15 residues. CDR3 coding DNA: TGTGCCAGCAGCTTCCCGTTCGGAACGGAGGGCGAGCAGTACTTC. This translates into CASSFPFGTEGEQYF.

V is TRBV7-9 and J is TRBJ1-5; TRBD1 is a possible D gene (5 bases). V was trimmed by 4 bases and J by 7 bases, leaving 20 bases between them. CDR1 is SEHNR and CDR2 is FQNEAQ in the germline V gene (reference sequence). The CDR3 has 16 residues. The CDR3 loop is CASSSTEGRMTQPQHF. CDR3 nucleotide sequence: TGTGCCAGCAGCTCCACCGAGGGGCGCATGACGCAGCCCCAGCATTTT.

CDR3 nucleotides: TGTGCCAGCAGTTTAGGGACTCCAGCCGCAGATACGCAGTATTTT. Protein product: CASSLGTPAADTQYF. The genes are TRBV12-3 or TRBV12-4 and TRBJ2-3; D is possibly TRBD2 (5 bases). Trimming left V 1 base short and J 4 bases short, with 12 bases between. The CDR3 is made up of 15 amino acids.

The chain uses TRBV6-1 and TRBJ1-1; no firm D call. Trimming pared 2 bases from V and 5 bases from J, leaving 9 bases between. The CDR3 is 13 residues long. In germline, CDR1 is MNHNS, CDR2 SASEGT. For the CDR3, the DNA is TGTGCCAGCAGTGAACGGGTTTGGACTGAAGCTTTCTTT. As protein: CASSERVWTEAFF.

The CDR3 DNA reads TGTGCCAGCAGCTTAGGATCCGTTTATGGCTACACCTTC. Amino acid sequence: CASSLGSVYGYTF. The chain is built from TRBV7-2 and TRBJ1-2; D not certain. This CDR3 comprises 13 residues. The germline CDR1 and CDR2 sequences are SGHTA and FQGNSA. V was shortened by 1 base and J by 5 bases, with 8 bases between the two germline ends. Combining the CDR3 with reference TRBV7-2 and TRBJ1-2 gives the whole variable domain GAGVSQSPSNKVTEKGKDVELRCDPISGHTALYWYRQSLGQGLEFLIYFQGNSAPDKSGLPSDRFSAERTGGSVSTLTIQRTQQEDSAVYLCASSLGSVYGYTFGSGTRLTVV.

This chain connects TRBV4-1 to TRBJ2-7; 9 bases are shared with TRBD1. CDR3 length: 15 amino acids. Germline V lookup: CDR1 MGHRA, CDR2 YSYEKL. The V segment lost 2 bases and the J segment 5 bases; nucleotides outside the gene matches: 7. The CDR3 here is CASSQQRDRVHEQYF. CDR3 coding DNA: TGCGCCAGCAGCCAACAACGGGACAGGGTACACGAGCAGTACTTC.

The rearrangement links TRBV5-6 to TRBJ2-5, with 9 bases aligning to TRBD2. J was trimmed by 5 bases and V by 4 bases; bases with no gene match: 12. The CDR3 is 16 amino acids. Germline lookup yields CDR1 SGHDT and CDR2 YYEEEE. The CDR3 loop reads CASSGKTSGERETQYF. The CDR3 nucleotides are TGTGCCAGCAGCGGCAAGACTAGCGGCGAAAGGGAGACCCAGTACTTC.

The CDR3 spells CASSFHPLGSTSTDTQYF. The DNA of the CDR3 is TGTGCCAGCAGCTTTCATCCCTTGGGGTCAACAAGCACAGATACGCAGTATTTT. The chain carries TRBV11-2 and TRBJ2-3; D gene unclear. The CDR3 sequence is 18 residues long. Looked up from germline, CDR1 is SGHAT and CDR2 is FQNNGV. Trimming removed 3 bases from V and 0 bases from J, with 19 bases in between.

This chain connects TRBV7-9 to TRBJ2-2, with TRBD2 matching 8 bases. The CDR3 extends over 17 amino acids. CDR1 is SEHNR, CDR2 FQNEAQ, per germline (reference sequence). Trimming at V came to 2 bases and at J to 4 bases, leaving 9 bases not matched to a gene. The CDR3 region is CASSLFIAGGSTGELFF. The CDR3 DNA sequence: TGTGCCAGCAGCTTATTCATCGCGGGAGGTTCCACCGGGGAGCTGTTTTTT.

The chain employs TRBV30 and TRBJ1-1; a possible D gene is TRBD1 (5 bases). The ends were cut back, 5 bases at V and 6 bases at J, with 16 bases in the middle. In germline, CDR1 is GTSNPN, CDR2 SVGIG (reference sequence). This CDR3 is 13 amino acids long. CDR3 residues: CAWGWTSRAEAFF. The CDR3 DNA is TGTGCCTGGGGCTGGACATCGCGGGCTGAAGCTTTCTTT.

This clonotype was found once. The V gene is TRBV20-1, the J gene TRBJ2-7, with a possible D match to TRBD1 (5 bases). Germline V gene sequence: CDR1 DFQATT, CDR2 SNEGSKA (reference sequence). Trimming cost V 3 bases and J 0 bases, with 12 bases left between them. The CDR3 has 14 residues. This CDR3 is CSASHARASYEQYF. CDR3 nucleotide sequence: TGCAGTGCTAGCCATGCCAGGGCCTCCTACGAGCAGTACTTC.

The V gene is TRBV11-2, the J gene TRBJ1-1; D is unresolved. The germline gives CDR1 SGHAT, CDR2 FQNNGV. The CDR3 extends over 18 amino acids. Between the trimmed V and J ends, which lost 5 bases and 4 bases, there was a span of 26 bases. The CDR3 nucleotides read TGTGCCAGCAGCACTAGAAGTGGTTACAGTCGGTATGGCACTGAAGCTTTCTTT. Its protein is CASSTRSGYSRYGTEAFF.

The chain joins TRBV30 to TRBJ1-4; no definite D call. The CDR3 spans 14 residues. V lost 0 bases, J lost 0 bases, and 5 bases lay in between. CDR1 is GTSNPN, CDR2 SVGIG, per germline (reference sequence). The CDR3 is CAWSVSATNEKLFF. CDR3 bases: TGTGCCTGGAGTGTAAGCGCAACTAATGAAAAACTGTTTTTT.

This rearrangement joins TRBV12-3 or TRBV12-4 to TRBJ1-5; D possibly corresponds to TRBD1 (5 bases). CDR3 size: 17 residues. The V and J ends lost 2 bases and 0 bases respectively, with 14 bases between them. The CDR3 sequence: CASSLPGRPYSNQPQHF. The CDR3 DNA reads as TGTGCCAGCAGTTTACCGGGACGGCCCTATAGCAATCAGCCCCAGCATTTT.

The chain joins TRBV12-3 or TRBV12-4 to TRBJ1-1, with D possibly matching TRBD1 (5 bases). Trimming removed 3 bases at V and 3 bases at J, with 14 bases between. The CDR3 totals 15 residues. CDR3: CASSFPGPRDTEAFF. Here the CDR3 DNA reads TGTGCCAGCAGTTTTCCGGGACCCAGGGACACTGAAGCTTTCTTT.

The V gene is TRBV3-1, the J gene TRBJ2-5; TRBD2 matches 9 bases. V shed 1 base, J shed 4 bases, and the junction held 16 bases outside the gene matches. The CDR3 is made up of 19 amino acids. CDR1 is LGHDT, CDR2 YNNKEL, per germline (reference sequence). CDR3 nucleotides: TGTGCCAGCAGCCAAGTCCTCTTTCGCGGCGGGGGGGCCGGAGAGACCCAGTACTTC. Translating gives CASSQVLFRGGGAGETQYF.

The chain carries TRBV30 and TRBJ1-5, with a weak D call TRBD1 (5 bases). The CDR3 sequence is 13 residues long. CDR1 and CDR2 (germline): GTSNPN, SVGIG (reference sequence). V was shortened by 0 bases and J by 7 bases, with 10 bases between the two germline ends. CDR3 protein: CAWSVQGDQPQHF. Here the CDR3 DNA reads TGTGCCTGGAGTGTACAAGGGGACCAGCCCCAGCATTTT.

This clonotype has only one observation. The CDR3 reads CASSYFLLTSSETQYF. Here the CDR3 DNA reads TGTGCCAGCAGTTACTTTTTACTGACTAGTTCGGAGACCCAGTACTTC. The chain is built from TRBV6-2 or TRBV6-3 and TRBJ2-5, with D perhaps TRBD2 (6 bases). V lost 1 base, J lost 5 bases, and 17 bases lay in between. In germline, CDR1 is MNHEY, CDR2 SVGEGT. CDR3 length: 16 residues.

The chain joins TRBV10-2 to TRBJ1-5, with 9 bases matching TRBD1. V lost 5 bases and J lost 7; bases outside the gene matches: 9. CDR1 is WSHSY and CDR2 is SAAADI in the germline V gene. This CDR3 region has 15 residues. CDR3 DNA sequence: TGCGCCAGCAGTTGGGACAGGGAGGGTGTCCAGCCCCAGCATTTT. Protein: CASSWDREGVQPQHF.

The V gene is TRBV19, the J gene TRBJ1-5, with TRBD1 as a possible D gene (5 bases). V was cut by 7 bases and J by 0 bases, with 13 bases left in between. The CDR3 has 15 amino acids. The germline V gene encodes CDR1 LNHDA and CDR2 SQIVND (reference sequence). The CDR3 is CASNRDQSSNQPQHF. The CDR3 DNA reads as TGTGCCAGTAACCGGGACCAGTCTAGCAATCAGCCCCAGCATTTT.

Notes on this clonotype: The germline gene is not matched at one end of the junction; a read error may be the cause. CDR3 loop: CASSFAFGETQYF. For the CDR3, the DNA is TGTGCTAGCAGCTTTGCGTTTGGGGAGACCCAGTACTTC. This sequence joins TRBV7-7 and TRBJ2-5; D not resolved. In germline, CDR1 is SSHAT, CDR2 FNYEAQ (reference sequence). CDR3 size: 13 residues.

This sequence joins TRBV7-3 and TRBJ1-1; D is perhaps TRBD1 (5 bases). Trimming left V 2 bases short and J 8 bases short, with 12 bases between. The CDR3 is made up of 13 amino acids. Germline lookup yields CDR1 SGHTA and CDR2 FQGTGA. This CDR3 is CASSLQPGREAFF. DNA of the CDR3: TGTGCCAGCAGCTTACAACCAGGGCGGGAAGCTTTCTTT.

The CDR3 spells CASSLDSTNTEAFF. Written as DNA, the CDR3 is TGTGCCAGTAGTTTGGACAGTACGAACACTGAAGCTTTCTTT. The chain recombines TRBV19 with TRBJ1-1, with D possibly matching TRBD1 (6 bases). CDR3 length equals 14 residues. The ends were cut back, 5 bases at V and 1 base at J, with 11 bases in the middle. From germline, CDR1 is LNHDA and CDR2 SQIVND (reference sequence).

The chain carries TRBV6-2 or TRBV6-3 and TRBJ1-1; no firm D call. This CDR3 is built from 17 residues. V was pared by 0 bases and J by 0 bases, with 14 bases between. Germline V gene data show CDR1 as MNHEY and CDR2 as SVGEGT. The CDR3 region is CASSYSRRHLMNTEAFF. The CDR3 DNA reads as TGTGCCAGCAGTTACTCGAGACGGCATCTGATGAACACTGAAGCTTTCTTT.

This clonotype was picked up one time. The gene calls are TRBV20-1 and TRBJ2-1; a possible D gene is TRBD1 (6 bases). The germline V gene has CDR1 DFQATT and CDR2 SNEGSKA (reference sequence). Between the trimmed V and J ends, which lost 3 bases and 6 bases, there was a span of 15 bases. The length of the CDR3 is 14 residues. The CDR3 nucleotides read TGCAGTGCTAGTGCGCAGGGGCCTATCAATGAGCAGTTCTTC. Amino acid sequence: CSASAQGPINEQFF.

The chain has TRBV27 and TRBJ2-1; a possible D gene is TRBD2 (5 bases). The CDR3 contains 15 residues. Deletions cut 7 bases from V and 0 bases from J, with 13 bases between. Per the germline V gene, CDR1 is MNHEY and CDR2 is SMNVEV (reference sequence). The CDR3 region is CASKVEGSSYNEQFF. CDR3 coding DNA: TGTGCCAGCAAGGTAGAGGGAAGCTCCTACAATGAGCAGTTCTTC.

The chain is built from TRBV14 and TRBJ2-5, with D hard to call. In germline, CDR1 is SGHDN, CDR2 FVKESK. The CDR3 has 12 amino acids. V lost 3 bases and J 4 bases, leaving 6 bases between the germline ends. The CDR3 protein is CASSHYRETQYF. The CDR3 DNA is TGTGCCAGCAGCCACTATAGAGAGACCCAGTACTTC.

This chain uses TRBV20-1 with TRBJ2-7; no reliable D call. The CDR3 runs 13 residues. From germline, CDR1 is DFQATT and CDR2 SNEGSKA (reference sequence). Trimming left V 2 bases short and J 0 bases short, with 8 bases between. For the CDR3, the DNA is TGCAGTGCTAGACTAATTAGCTCCTACGAGCAGTACTTC. Protein product: CSARLISSYEQYF.

In its sample, this clonotype was seen a few times. The chain links TRBV7-2 to TRBJ2-7, with a weak D call TRBD2 (5 bases). Germline-derived CDR1 and CDR2 are SGHTA and FQGNSA. Trimming took 2 bases from V and 2 from J, leaving 16 bases between them. The length of the CDR3 is 16 residues. The CDR3 protein is CASSLILGSGTYEQYF. The CDR3 region has the DNA TGTGCCAGCAGCTTAATCTTAGGGAGCGGAACCTACGAGCAGTACTTC.

CDR3 bases: TGTGCCAGCAGTCTATTTAATGGGGGCTTAAACGAGCAGTACTTC. Translated, it gives CASSLFNGGLNEQYF. The chain joins TRBV28 to TRBJ2-7, with D possibly matching TRBD1 (6 bases). The CDR3 extends over 15 amino acids. The germline V gene encodes CDR1 MDHEN and CDR2 SYDVKM. V dropped 5 bases and J dropped 5 bases, with 19 bases sitting between them.